The TCR beta chain under discussion was sequenced for a study of blood T cell repertoires in COVID-19. There are 15 residues in the CDR3. Trimming left V 3 bases short and J 4 bases short, with 15 bases between. The germline gives CDR1 KGHSH, CDR2 LQKENI. The table lists this clone with a count of one. This table comes from immunoSEQ multiplex PCR, and its TCRdb copy is limited to in-frame clones, with some not included. The sample includes hundreds of thousands of clones, more than 90% of them seen just once. The sequence was collected from a man in his sixties who had recovered from COVID-19. Source material: PBMCs or T cells enriched from blood (not recorded which). This chain links TRBV18 with TRBJ1-2, with TRBD1 as a possible D gene (6 bases). For the CDR3, the DNA is TGTGCCAGCTCACCTTCCCAGGGGCCAGCCTATGGCTACACCTTC. Amino acid sequence: CASSPSQGPAYGYTF. The full variable domain, completed using reference TRBV18 and TRBJ1-2, is NAGVMQNPRHLVRRRGQEARLRCSPMKGHSHVYWYRQLPEEGLKFMVYLQKENIIDESGMPKERFSAEFPKEGPSILRIQQVVRGDSAAYFCASSPSQGPAYGYTFGSGTRLTVV.